Each of the 18 T cell receptor beta chains below was sequenced from the same sample in a study of blood T cell repertoires in COVID-19. Here immunoSEQ multiplex PCR was the method, and the copy in TCRdb shows in-frame clones only, minus some. The data hold approximately 190,000 clones, with 88% observed a single time. The sequenced sample consisted of peripheral blood. These receptors all come from a woman aged 40 to 49 who had recovered from COVID-19.

This chain connects TRBV6-6 to TRBJ2-3; TRBD1 matches 7 bases. After removal of 7 bases from V and 4 bases from J, the junction contained 5 bases not matched to a gene. The CDR3 is made up of 13 amino acids. Looked up from germline, CDR1 is MNHNY and CDR2 is SVGAGI (reference sequence). This CDR3 reads CASTPQGADTQYF. Here the CDR3 DNA reads TGTGCCAGCACACCTCAGGGGGCAGATACGCAGTATTTT.

V gene TRBV2 combines with J gene TRBJ2-5, with D possibly TRBD1 on 6 matching bases. The CDR3 loop spans 14 amino acids. Trimming took off 6 bases at V and 3 bases at J, with 14 bases between the two ends. Germline V gene data show CDR1 as SNHLY and CDR2 as FYNNEI. In nucleotides, the CDR3 is TGTGCCAGCAGAATAGCTACAGGGAAAGAGACCCAGTACTTC. Translating gives CASRIATGKETQYF.

The rearrangement uses TRBV6-5 and TRBJ1-2; D not resolved. Germline assignment: CDR1 MNHEY and CDR2 SVGAGI. V shed 2 bases and J shed 5 bases, with 15 bases lying between them. CDR3 length: 15 residues. In nucleotides, the CDR3 is TGTGCCAGCAGTTACGGGCAGCACCGGGGATATGGCTACACCTTC. Protein product: CASSYGQHRGYGYTF.

This chain links TRBV7-6 with TRBJ1-2; tentatively, D is TRBD1 (5 bases). The CDR3 contains 15 residues. CDR1 and CDR2 (germline): SGHVS, FNYEAQ. The germline V and J ends were trimmed by 5 bases and 4 bases, with 17 bases remaining between them. CDR3 sequence: CASSPLGGGGYGYTF. The CDR3 coding sequence is TGTGCCAGCAGCCCCCTGGGTGGGGGGGGCTATGGCTACACCTTC.

The rearrangement links TRBV5-4 to TRBJ1-2; TRBD1 is a possible D gene (5 bases). The CDR3 contains 16 residues. Germline CDR1 and CDR2: SGHNT and YYREEE (reference sequence). V lost 1 base to trimming and J lost 8 bases, with 21 bases between them. The CDR3 bases are TGTGCCAGCAGCTTGAAGGGGCCCCCTTCCGGTGAGGGCTACACCTTC. This codes for CASSLKGPPSGEGYTF.

V gene TRBV27 combines with J gene TRBJ2-6; D unresolved. V was shortened by 3 bases and J by 0 bases, with 6 bases between the two germline ends. The CDR3 is 15 residues long. CDR1 is MNHEY, CDR2 SMNVEV, per germline (reference sequence). CDR3 bases: TGTGCCAGCAGTTTTTACAGCTCTGGGGCCAACGTCCTGACTTTC. Translated, it gives CASSFYSSGANVLTF. Supplemented by reference TRBV27 and TRBJ2-6, the full variable domain reads EAQVTQNPRYLITVTGKKLTVTCSQNMNHEYMSWYRQDPGLGLRQIYYSMNVEVTDKGDVPEGYKVSRKEKRNFPLILESPSPNQTSLYFCASSFYSSGANVLTFGAGSRLTVL.

V usage is TRBV9 and J usage is TRBJ2-3, with TRBD1 as a possible D gene (5 bases). This CDR3 contains 15 residues. The V and J ends lost 3 bases and 1 base respectively, with 12 bases between them. In germline, CDR1 is SGDLS, CDR2 YYNGEE. CDR3 in amino acids: CASSAQGGGTDTQYF. CDR3 nucleotide sequence: TGTGCCAGCAGCGCCCAGGGTGGGGGCACAGATACGCAGTATTTT.

The rearrangement links TRBV21-1 to TRBJ1-2. TRBV21-1 is shown as a pseudogene. This CDR3 comprises 15 residues. In DNA form, the CDR3 reads TGTGCCAGCAGCGACCGGGGTCTCGTTAGCTATGGCTACACCTTC. Its translation is CASSDRGLVSYGYTF.

The J gene is TRBJ1-5, the V gene TRBV2, with TRBD1 matching over 7 bases. The CDR3 extends over 15 amino acids. After removal of 2 bases from V and 1 base from J, the junction contained 2 bases not matched to a gene. CDR1 SNHLY and CDR2 FYNNEI come from the germline V gene. The CDR3 loop reads CASSEWGQSNQPQHF. The CDR3 bases are TGTGCCAGCAGTGAATGGGGACAGAGCAATCAGCCCCAGCATTTT.

V usage is TRBV2 and J usage is TRBJ2-2; D is unresolved. V was cut by 5 bases and J by 3 bases, with 4 bases left in between. There are 12 residues in the CDR3. Germline V gene lookup returns CDR1 SNHLY and CDR2 FYNNEI. CDR3 sequence reads: CASSSYTGELFF. The DNA for the CDR3 is TGTGCCAGCAGTTCATACACCGGGGAGCTGTTTTTT.

The V and J genes are TRBV6-5 and TRBJ2-7, with 7 bases fitting TRBD2. V was pared by 3 bases and J by 9 bases, with 8 bases of the junction left unmatched. This CDR3 has 13 amino acids. Per germline, CDR1 MNHEY and CDR2 SVGAGI. The CDR3 DNA is TGTGCCAGCAGTTATACTGGCGGGAGCGCGCAGTACTTC. This translates into CASSYTGGSAQYF.

V is TRBV19 and J is TRBJ2-1; 7 bases line up with TRBD2. This CDR3 is built from 16 residues. The germline V gene has CDR1 LNHDA and CDR2 SQIVND (reference sequence). V lost 6 bases, J lost 2 bases, and 10 bases stayed unmatched. The CDR3 loop reads CASSKSLAVAYNEQFF. In DNA, the CDR3 is TGTGCCAGTAGCAAGAGTCTAGCGGTGGCCTACAATGAGCAGTTCTTC.

The genes are TRBV6-5 and TRBJ1-1, with D possibly being TRBD1 (5 bases). The length of the CDR3 is 15 residues. Germline V gives CDR1 MNHEY, CDR2 SVGAGI. The germline V and J ends were trimmed by 1 base and 4 bases, with 13 bases remaining between them. The CDR3 sequence: CASSYLSGGVTEAFF. The DNA of the CDR3 is TGTGCCAGCAGTTACTTGTCAGGAGGGGTCACTGAAGCTTTCTTT.

This chain uses TRBV28 with TRBJ1-4; 9 nucleotides align to TRBD1. Germline trimming cut 5 bases from V and 7 bases from J; bases unmatched to any gene: 14. Germline assignment: CDR1 MDHEN and CDR2 SYDVKM. The CDR3 length is 17 residues. CDR3 protein: CASSAGQGGLSIEKLFF. DNA of the CDR3: TGTGCCAGCAGTGCGGGACAGGGCGGACTATCGATTGAAAAACTGTTTTTT.

Only one count was recorded for this clone. The chain has TRBV27 and TRBJ2-1, with TRBD2 matching 9 bases. The germline CDR1 and CDR2 sequences are MNHEY and SMNVEV (reference sequence). There are 15 residues in the CDR3. V shed 6 bases and J 4 bases; nucleotides not matched to a gene: 7. The DNA of the CDR3 is TGTGCCAGCAGACCCCGACTAGCGGTATACAATGAGCAGTTCTTC. Its protein is CASRPRLAVYNEQFF.

The rearrangement links TRBV7-6 to TRBJ2-3; TRBD2 is a possible D gene (6 bases). The V end was cut by 5 bases, the J end by 0 bases, with 15 bases between. Germline CDR1 and CDR2: SGHVS and FNYEAQ. This CDR3 is 16 amino acids long. The CDR3 DNA reads as TGTGCCAGCAGCCCGTTAGCGGCCCCTAGCACAGATACGCAGTATTTT. Its protein product is CASSPLAAPSTDTQYF. Supplemented by reference TRBV7-6 and TRBJ2-3, the full variable domain reads GAGVSQSPRYKVTKRGQDVALRCDPISGHVSLYWYRQALGQGPEFLTYFNYEAQQDKSGLPNDRFSAERPEGSISTLTIQRTEQRDSAMYRCASSPLAAPSTDTQYFGPGTRLTVL.

This chain joins TRBV3-1 (or the pseudogene TRBV3-2) and TRBJ1-1; unclear D gene. Deletions cut 5 bases from V and 2 bases from J, with 9 bases between. This CDR3 is 13 amino acids long. Per the germline V gene, CDR1 is LGHDT and CDR2 is YNNKEL (reference sequence). CDR3 region: CASSRTANTEAFF. The CDR3 DNA reads as TGTGCCAGCAGCAGGACTGCTAACACTGAAGCTTTCTTT.

The rearrangement links TRBV9 to TRBJ2-1; TRBD2 matches at 12 bases. The CDR3 is made up of 17 amino acids. Per germline, CDR1 SGDLS and CDR2 YYNGEE. Unmatched junction bases numbered 9, after V lost 2 bases and J lost 6 bases. The CDR3 reads CASSVATSGSPGNEQFF. In nucleotides, the CDR3 is TGTGCCAGCAGCGTGGCGACTAGCGGGAGTCCTGGCAATGAGCAGTTCTTC.